A selection of T cell receptor beta chains follows, all from one sample in a study of blood T cells in healthy people across ages. MiXCR, applied by TCRdb to the 5' RACE reads, yields one record per CDR3 protein. Of 780,000 or so distinct CDR3 sequences listed, roughly 56% were seen once; the top ten hold approximately 24%. Material for sequencing was blood. The receptors were sampled from a man in his forties in good health. Both conserved end residues are part of each CDR3. The D gene is left open where the match is weak. Some rows mark clone size as missing; the rest say once, few, many or name a class of expanded clone.

>TRBV9|.|TRBD1|TRBJ2-5
TGTGCCAGCAGCGTAGGCCCCCAAGACAGGGGGCTTGGAGAGACCCAGTACTTC
CASSVGPQDRGLGETQYF
>TRBV25-1|.|.|TRBJ2-1
TGTGCCAGCAGTGAATCCTCAGGCTTTAGAGAGCAGTTCTTC
CASSESSGFREQFF
>TRBV7-2|.|TRBD1|TRBJ2-5
TGTGCCAGCAGCCCAAGGGGCCCCGGGACAGCAGTACAAGAGACCCAGTACTTC
CASSPRGPGTAVQETQYF
>TRBV7-2|.|.|TRBJ1-2
TGTGCCAGCAGCTCTGAGGGGCAGGGGATCGGTGGCTACACCTTC
CASSSEGQGIGGYTF
>TRBV6-1|.|.|TRBJ2-5
TGTGCCAGCAGTGAAGCAGTGGGGATCCAAGAGACCCAGTACTTC
CASSEAVGIQETQYF
>TRBV28|.|.|TRBJ2-3
TGTGCCAGCAAAATCGACGGGAGAGATACGCAGTATTTT
CASKIDGRDTQYF
>TRBV29-1|few|.|TRBJ1-4
TGCAGCGTCGCAGCCTCGAGCAAACTGTTTTTT
CSVAASSKLFF
>TRBV12-3/TRBV12-4|once|TRBD2|TRBJ2-3
TGTGCCAGCAGTTATTATAGCGGGGGGCGCACAGATACGCAGTATTTT
CASSYYSGGRTDTQYF
>TRBV6-5|few|.|TRBJ1-2
TGTGCCAGCAGTTATCGGGGCCGGGGTACTTCGAACGGCTACACCTTC
CASSYRGRGTSNGYTF
>TRBV6-1|few|TRBD2|TRBJ2-1
TGTGCCAGCAGTCGTGGCCAGAGACTAGCGGGAGGTTACAATGAGCAGTTCTTC
CASSRGQRLAGGYNEQFF
>TRBV29-1|few|.|TRBJ1-2
TGCAGCGCACGGGAGGGTTCGGGCGGCTACACCTTC
CSAREGSGGYTF
>TRBV27|.|TRBD1|TRBJ1-1
TGTGCCAGCAGCCCACACCCGGGACAGGACATGAACACTGAAGCTTTCTTT
CASSPHPGQDMNTEAFF
>TRBV20-1|.|TRBD2|TRBJ2-1
TGCAGTGCTAGGACTAGCGGAAACAATGAGCAGTTCTTC
CSARTSGNNEQFF